This TCR beta chain appears in the sequencing data of a study of a mutant IDH1 vaccine in newly diagnosed glioma. Study-level background: Patients under treatment included around 60% males and 37.5% females and had a mean age of roughly 43 years. Earlier care involved radiotherapy, temozolomide, or both, and the majority received both. Scheduled at week 35, visit V12 preceded visit V13, held at week 47.

The CDR3 has 13 amino acids. CDR1 MDHEN and CDR2 SYDVKM come from the germline V gene. Trimming left V 8 bases short and J 2 bases short, with 12 bases between. General observations from the study: Any relationship between pseudoprogression and changes in top peripheral T cell clonotypes seemed absent.

As regards this clone: Its antigen remains unknown.

Data came from immunoSEQ multiplex PCR; TCRdb stores just in-frame clones and leaves some out. The table records roughly 46,000 clones, 84% of them present only once. Specified time point: week 47, end of study. One vaccine dose held 300 ug of mutant IDH1 20-mer peptide and came with topical imiquimod. The sequence derives from a woman in her twenties or thirties with glioma. Some clones in this sample may be carry-over from other donors' samples. Material: PBMCs, obtained from a glioma patient whose treatment included an IDH1 peptide vaccine. This chain links TRBV28 with TRBJ1-2; D remains ambiguous. The CDR3 coding sequence is TGTGCCAGCTCGGACGGTGGGAACTATGGCTACACCTTC. This encodes CASSDGGNYGYTF.